This note documents a single T cell receptor (beta chain) sequence. Its specificity is unknown. RNA transcripts were the template for amplifying TCR beta CDR3 regions. First-round RT-PCR of the TCR CDR3 relied on the HTBI primer set. TCRdb recomputed calls from the multiplex PCR reads with MiXCR, one row per CDR3 protein. Of approximately 410,000 distinct CDR3 sequences listed, roughly 14% are singletons. 10 ml fresh peripheral blood yielded the PBMCs. This entry comes from a study of T cells in Graves' hyperthyroidism and ophthalmopathy. Germline V lookup: CDR1 MNHEY, CDR2 SVGEGT. Trimming removed 7 bases at V and 3 bases at J, with 15 bases between. CDR3 length: 14 residues. Study-wide results and limits: Onset of ophthalmopathy came a median around 6.2 months after the model predicted it. Among thyroid clonotypes expanded above 0.001, most also appeared in blood. In simple terms, a model built on 13 V-J features told ophthalmopathy apart from stable hyperthyroidism.

The TCR originated in a man aged 18 to 29 with Graves' ophthalmopathy. The sequencing sample was made of blood. V is TRBV6-2 or TRBV6-3 and J is TRBJ1-1, with D unclear. CDR3 sequence (DNA): TGTGCCAGCAATCTGGTGGGTCGGGACACTGAAGCTTTCTTT. It translates to CASNLVGRDTEAFF.